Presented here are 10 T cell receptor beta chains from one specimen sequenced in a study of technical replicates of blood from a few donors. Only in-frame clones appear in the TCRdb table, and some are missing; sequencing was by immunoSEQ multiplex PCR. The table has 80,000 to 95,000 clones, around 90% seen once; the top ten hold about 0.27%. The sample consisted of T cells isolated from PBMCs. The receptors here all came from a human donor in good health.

CDR3 residues: CASSRDRENTGELFF. In nucleotides, the CDR3 is TGTGCCAGCAGTCGGGACAGAGAGAACACCGGGGAGCTGTTTTTT. V and J are TRBV7-6 and TRBJ2-2, with TRBD1 identical over 7 bases. Germline CDR1 SGHVS, CDR2 FNYEAQ. This CDR3 is built from 15 residues. Trimming removed 6 bases from V and 1 base from J; junction bases left unmatched: 5.

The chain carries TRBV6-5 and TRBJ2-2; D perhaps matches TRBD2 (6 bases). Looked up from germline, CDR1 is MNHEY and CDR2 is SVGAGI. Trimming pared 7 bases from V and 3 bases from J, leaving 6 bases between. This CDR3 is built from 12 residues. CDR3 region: CASTGDTGELFF. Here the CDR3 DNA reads TGTGCCAGCACGGGGGACACCGGGGAGCTGTTTTTT.

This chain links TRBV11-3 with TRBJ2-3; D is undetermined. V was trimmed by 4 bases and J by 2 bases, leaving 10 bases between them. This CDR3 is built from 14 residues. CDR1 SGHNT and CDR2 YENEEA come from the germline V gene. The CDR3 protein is CASSSIGNTDTQYF. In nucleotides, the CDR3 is TGTGCCAGCAGCTCTATCGGTAACACAGATACGCAGTATTTT.

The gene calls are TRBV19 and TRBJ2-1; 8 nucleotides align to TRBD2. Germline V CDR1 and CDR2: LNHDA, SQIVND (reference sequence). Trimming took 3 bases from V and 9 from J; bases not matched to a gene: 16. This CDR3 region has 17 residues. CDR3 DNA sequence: TGTGCCAGTAGTATGAGTGGGTCGTTCGCCCGGGAGGGTGAGCAGTTCTTC. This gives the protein CASSMSGSFAREGEQFF.

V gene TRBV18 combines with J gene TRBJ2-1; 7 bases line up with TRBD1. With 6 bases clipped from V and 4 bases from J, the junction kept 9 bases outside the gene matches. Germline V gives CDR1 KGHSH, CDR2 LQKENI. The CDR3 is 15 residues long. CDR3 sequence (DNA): TGTGCCAGCTCGTCTCCGGGACAGAAATACAATGAGCAGTTCTTC. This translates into CASSSPGQKYNEQFF.

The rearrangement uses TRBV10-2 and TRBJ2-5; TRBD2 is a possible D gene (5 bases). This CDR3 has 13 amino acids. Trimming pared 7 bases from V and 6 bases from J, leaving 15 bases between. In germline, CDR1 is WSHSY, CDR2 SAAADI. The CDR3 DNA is TGCGCCAGCACAGAACGGGATGTAAAGACCCAGTACTTC. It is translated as CASTERDVKTQYF.

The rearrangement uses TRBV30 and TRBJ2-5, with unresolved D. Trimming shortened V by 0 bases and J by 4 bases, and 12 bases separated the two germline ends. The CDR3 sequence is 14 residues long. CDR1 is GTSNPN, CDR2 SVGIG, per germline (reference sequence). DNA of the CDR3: TGTGCCTGGAGTGTTTTCTGGGCTCTAGAGACCCAGTACTTC. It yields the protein CAWSVFWALETQYF.

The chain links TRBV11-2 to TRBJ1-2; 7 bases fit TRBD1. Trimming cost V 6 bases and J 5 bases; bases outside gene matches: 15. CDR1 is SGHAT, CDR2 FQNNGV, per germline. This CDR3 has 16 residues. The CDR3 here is CASRGDKGQRTYGYTF. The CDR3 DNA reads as TGTGCCAGCAGGGGCGATAAGGGACAGAGGACGTATGGCTACACCTTC.

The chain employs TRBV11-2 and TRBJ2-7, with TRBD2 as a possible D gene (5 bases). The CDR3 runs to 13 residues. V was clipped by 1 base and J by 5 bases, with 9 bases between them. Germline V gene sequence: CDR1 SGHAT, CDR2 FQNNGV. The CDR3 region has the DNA TGTGCCAGCAGCTTAGGTCCCGGGGACGAGCAGTACTTC. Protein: CASSLGPGDEQYF.

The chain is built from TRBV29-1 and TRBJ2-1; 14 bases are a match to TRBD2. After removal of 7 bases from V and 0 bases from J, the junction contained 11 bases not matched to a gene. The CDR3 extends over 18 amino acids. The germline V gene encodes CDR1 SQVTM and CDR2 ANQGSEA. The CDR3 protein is CSAPPGTSGSSSYNEQFF. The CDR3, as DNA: TGCAGCGCCCCCCCAGGGACTAGCGGGAGTAGCTCCTACAATGAGCAGTTCTTC.